The 6 T cell receptor beta chains given below trace back to one sample, sequenced in a study of Ad26.COV2.S vaccination and SARS-CoV-2 variants. Profiled with immunoSEQ multiplex PCR; TCRdb holds only in-frame clones, not every one. The sample holds about 350,000 clones, about 89% seen once. Treatment here: roughly 18 received Ad26.COV2.S at low or high dose, single or two shots; about 5 received placebo; per-sample allocation not given. Repertoires come from day 63 after the first vaccine or placebo injection. This sample comprised peripheral blood, obtained in a trial of Ad26.COV2.S vaccine versus placebo. Receptors originate from a person between 18 and 59 years old who received the Ad26.COV2.S COVID-19 vaccine or a placebo.

V is TRBV2 and J is TRBJ2-7; 7 nucleotides agree with TRBD2. The CDR3 is 14 amino acids. The germline CDR1 and CDR2 sequences are SNHLY and FYNNEI. V trimming: 2 bases; J trimming: 3 bases; junction bases outside the gene matches: 4. The CDR3 loop reads CASSERGGDYEQYF. The CDR3 nucleotides read TGTGCCAGCAGTGAACGTGGGGGGGACTACGAGCAGTACTTC.

V and J are TRBV7-8 and TRBJ2-7; D remains unclear. V was clipped by 3 bases and J by 4 bases, with 13 bases between them. Germline V gene sequence: CDR1 SGHVS, CDR2 FQNEAQ. This CDR3 has 14 amino acids. Here the CDR3 DNA reads TGTGCCAGCAGCTTCATAGCAGGCCATTACGAGCAGTACTTC. The encoded protein is CASSFIAGHYEQYF.

The chain couples TRBV6-5 to TRBJ2-7, with 10 bases lining up with TRBD2. The CDR3 spans 14 residues. V was pared by 10 bases and J by 0 bases, with 6 bases of the junction left unmatched. Germline V gene lookup returns CDR1 MNHEY and CDR2 SVGAGI. The CDR3 DNA follows: TGTGCCATAACCGCTAGCGGGAGCTCCTACGAGCAGTACTTC. Protein product: CAITASGSSYEQYF.

The chain employs TRBV5-1 and TRBJ1-1; D is unclear. This CDR3 region has 12 residues. Germline V lookup: CDR1 SGHRS, CDR2 YFSETQ. V was pared by 5 bases and J by 2 bases, with 7 bases between. The CDR3 coding sequence is TGCGCCAGCAGGGGATTAAACACTGAAGCTTTCTTT. Its protein product is CASRGLNTEAFF. Full variable domain (remainder filled in from reference TRBV5-1 and TRBJ1-1): KAGVTQTPRYLIKTRGQQVTLSCSPISGHRSVSWYQQTPGQGLQFLFEYFSETQRNKGNFPGRFSGRQFSNSRSEMNVSTLELGDSALYLCASRGLNTEAFFGQGTRLTVV.

The chain couples TRBV7-9 to TRBJ1-2; 10 positions agree with TRBD1. The CDR3 covers 15 residues. With 5 bases clipped from V and 2 bases from J, the junction kept 5 bases outside the gene matches. Germline values: CDR1 SEHNR, CDR2 FQNEAQ (reference sequence). CDR3 residues: CASSAGQGRNYGYTF. In DNA, the CDR3 is TGTGCCAGCAGCGCGGGACAGGGGAGGAACTATGGCTACACCTTC.

The chain uses TRBV20-1 and TRBJ1-1, with D maybe TRBD1 (5 bases). CDR1 and CDR2 (germline): DFQATT, SNEGSKA (reference sequence). Trimming shortened V by 3 bases and J by 5 bases, and 19 bases separated the two germline ends. This CDR3 is built from 15 residues. This CDR3 is CSASLGQAGKTEAFF. The CDR3 nucleotides read TGCAGTGCTAGTCTGGGGCAGGCGGGAAAAACTGAAGCTTTCTTT.